This T cell receptor beta chain came from a study of blood T cell repertoires in COVID-19. Individuals drawn from 20 to 25 US areas were about 18 to 95 years old. Recovered Cohort 3 donors showed two negative PCRs, clearance, or symptom resolution. With 3 bases removed from V and 6 bases from J, the gap between germline ends came to 12 bases. CDR1 and CDR2 (germline): SEHNR, FQNEAQ (reference sequence). The CDR3 runs 14 residues. Authors' processing steps: It was from reference gene primer amplification that nucleated cell counts were estimated. Using immunoSEQ multiplex PCR, the repertoire was profiled, and TCRdb retains in-frame clones only, with some absent. V and J calls plus clone size are reproduced from that table; the DNA served to infer D and trimming. Among 250,000 to 350,000 clones listed, roughly 87% were seen once.

This TCR came from a woman aged 18-29 years who had recovered from COVID-19. The sequenced sample was PBMCs or T cells enriched from blood (not recorded which). The chain employs TRBV7-9 and TRBJ2-1, with a weak D call TRBD1 (5 bases). The CDR3 DNA is TGTGCCAGCAGCTTTGCAGGGTGGACCAATGAGCAGTTCTTC. Protein product: CASSFAGWTNEQFF.